This entry lists 3 T cell receptor beta chains sequenced from one sample in a study of cytomegalovirus exposure and HLA in healthy donors. The table came from immunoSEQ multiplex PCR; TCRdb's copy has only in-frame clones and leaves some out. Of over 200,000 clones listed, 75% to 90% are singletons. The sequenced sample consisted of PBMCs. These receptors all stem from a woman aged 18 to 35 in good health and CMV-seronegative.

V usage is TRBV5-6 and J usage is TRBJ2-1; TRBD1 or TRBD2 may be the D gene (5 bases each). The germline V gene has CDR1 SGHDT and CDR2 YYEEEE. This CDR3 has 15 residues. V was trimmed by 1 base and J by 4 bases, leaving 12 bases between them. DNA of the CDR3: TGTGCCAGCAGCTTGCGGGGACCTAGGTACAATGAGCAGTTCTTC. Amino acid sequence: CASSLRGPRYNEQFF.

This clone came up once. CDR3 protein: CASSTQGRLAPLHF. CDR3 bases: TGTGCCAGCAGCACACAGGGGAGATTAGCACCCCTCCACTTT. The chain recombines TRBV5-4 with TRBJ1-6, with 7 bases aligning to TRBD1. CDR1 is SGHNT and CDR2 is YYREEE in the germline V gene (reference sequence). This CDR3 comprises 14 residues. The V gene end was trimmed by 4 bases and the J gene end by 11 bases; junction bases not matched to a gene: 9.

The rearrangement joins TRBV7-9 to TRBJ2-5; TRBD2 aligns across 7 bases. The CDR3 covers 14 residues. V shed 5 bases, J shed 2 bases, and the junction held 5 bases outside the gene matches. The V gene's germline CDR1 is SEHNR and CDR2 FQNEAQ (reference sequence). Here the CDR3 reads CASSIGLGQETQYF. The CDR3 DNA reads TGTGCCAGCAGCATAGGACTAGGTCAAGAGACCCAGTACTTC.